This T cell receptor (beta chain) appears in the sequencing data of a study of T cell responses to AZD1222 COVID-19 vaccine. Regarding this clone: The antigen is undetermined.

Trimming pared 6 bases from V and 1 base from J, leaving 15 bases between. CDR1 KGHDR and CDR2 SFDVKD come from the germline V gene. This CDR3 comprises 16 residues. The assay was immunoSEQ multiplex PCR, and TCRdb's table has in-frame clones only and misses some. Of about 84,000 clones listed, about 93% are singletons. Study observations and caveats: Donor demographics were predominantly white British with a female majority; clonal diversity may be underestimated.

This receptor was identified in an adult who received the AZD1222 COVID-19 vaccine. Source: peripheral blood, taken 28 days after the second AZD1222 dose. This chain connects TRBV24-1 to TRBJ2-4; D is undetermined. The CDR3 here is CATSSQRGVAKNIQYF. CDR3 sequence (DNA): TGTGCCACCAGTTCTCAGCGTGGGGTGGCCAAAAACATTCAGTACTTC.